This passage covers 16 T cell receptor beta chains from one sample sequenced in a study of blood T cell repertoires in COVID-19. The assay was immunoSEQ multiplex PCR, and TCRdb's table has in-frame clones only and misses some. The sample lists about 220,000 clones, approximately 84% occurring once. Sequencing was performed on peripheral blood. The receptors here all came from a man aged 50 to 60 who had recovered from COVID-19.

This rearrangement joins TRBV29-1 to TRBJ1-3; D call uncertain. Germline CDR1 SQVTM, CDR2 ANQGSEA. V was pared by 4 bases and J by 0 bases, with 7 bases between. CDR3 length: 13 amino acids. In nucleotides, the CDR3 is TGCAGCGTTGTCGGGAGCTCTGGAAACACCATATATTTT. Protein product: CSVVGSSGNTIYF.

This clone was seen just once. The chain couples TRBV6-5 to TRBJ2-2, with 7 nucleotides matching TRBD2. Unmatched junction bases numbered 6, after V lost 8 bases and J lost 0 bases. The CDR3 spans 15 residues. Germline-derived CDR1 and CDR2 are MNHEY and SVGAGI. The CDR3 region is CASRREYPNTGELFF. The CDR3 nucleotides read TGTGCCAGCCGGCGGGAGTACCCGAACACCGGGGAGCTGTTTTTT.

This rearrangement joins TRBV5-5 to TRBJ2-7, with TRBD2 as a possible D gene (6 bases). Per germline, CDR1 SGHKS and CDR2 YYEKEE (reference sequence). V was trimmed by 4 bases and J by 0 bases, leaving 14 bases between them. The CDR3 runs 15 residues. CDR3: CASSLRSGDSYEQYF. In DNA, the CDR3 is TGTGCCAGCAGCCTCCGGTCGGGAGACTCCTACGAGCAGTACTTC.

The chain couples TRBV28 to TRBJ2-1, with D perhaps matching TRBD2 (7 bases). Trimming took 6 bases from V and 0 from J, leaving 15 bases between them. Germline-derived CDR1 and CDR2 are MDHEN and SYDVKM. This CDR3 has 16 residues. The CDR3 sequence is CASRAGGADSYNEQFF. CDR3 DNA sequence: TGTGCCAGCAGGGCTGGGGGGGCGGACTCCTACAATGAGCAGTTCTTC.

This clone was seen ten or more times. The rearrangement joins TRBV4-2 to TRBJ1-2, with TRBD1 matching over 7 bases. Looked up from germline, CDR1 is LGHNA and CDR2 is YNFKEQ. The length of the CDR3 is 14 residues. V lost 5 bases and J lost 3; bases outside the gene matches: 6. The CDR3 nucleotides read TGTGCCAGCAGCAACCACAGGGGCGACTATGGCTACACCTTC. This encodes CASSNHRGDYGYTF.

J is TRBJ2-3 and V is TRBV4-2, with D perhaps matching TRBD2 (6 bases). With 4 bases removed from V and 4 bases from J, the gap between germline ends came to 12 bases. Looked up from germline, CDR1 is LGHNA and CDR2 is YNFKEQ. The length of the CDR3 is 14 residues. The CDR3 sequence is CASSPTRGADTQYF. In DNA, the CDR3 is TGTGCCAGCAGCCCGACTAGAGGAGCAGATACGCAGTATTTT.

This clone was seen once. The chain carries TRBV28 and TRBJ2-4; TRBD2 agrees at 10 bases. The CDR3 extends over 15 amino acids. Germline V gene lookup returns CDR1 MDHEN and CDR2 SYDVKM. Trimming removed 6 bases from V and 3 bases from J; junction bases left unmatched: 5. In nucleotides, the CDR3 is TGTGCCAGCAGGACAGCGGGAGGGGGCAAAAACATTCAGTACTTC. Translating it yields CASRTAGGGKNIQYF.

The chain couples TRBV7-9 to TRBJ2-3, with a weak D call TRBD2 (6 bases). The V gene lost 2 bases and the J gene lost 6 bases, with 9 bases spanning the gap. The CDR3 loop spans 13 amino acids. CDR1 is SEHNR, CDR2 FQNEAQ, per germline (reference sequence). For the CDR3, the DNA is TGTGCCAGCAGCTTATGGGGGGAGGATACGCAGTATTTT. This sequence encodes CASSLWGEDTQYF.

V gene TRBV5-1 combines with J gene TRBJ1-6; D not resolved. CDR3 length equals 15 residues. V dropped 0 bases and J dropped 7 bases, with 11 bases sitting between them. The germline V gene has CDR1 SGHRS and CDR2 YFSETQ. In DNA form, the CDR3 reads TGCGCCAGCAGCTTGGTTTCCCCTCTAAATTCACCCCTCCACTTT. This encodes CASSLVSPLNSPLHF. Together with reference TRBV5-1 and TRBJ1-6, the CDR3 gives the full variable domain: KAGVTQTPRYLIKTRGQQVTLSCSPISGHRSVSWYQQTPGQGLQFLFEYFSETQRNKGNFPGRFSGRQFSNSRSEMNVSTLELGDSALYLCASSLVSPLNSPLHFGNGTRLTVT.

The J gene is TRBJ1-1, the V gene TRBV2; possibly TRBD1 for D (6 bases). CDR1 SNHLY and CDR2 FYNNEI come from the germline V gene. V lost 5 bases to trimming and J lost 7 bases, with 11 bases between them. The CDR3 length is 12 residues. CDR3 loop: CASSIQGVEAFF. CDR3 bases: TGTGCCAGCAGTATACAGGGCGTTGAAGCTTTCTTT.

This clone was seen only a few times. The chain links TRBV2 to TRBJ2-7, with TRBD2 matching over 7 bases. The CDR3 spans 15 residues. Per germline, CDR1 SNHLY and CDR2 FYNNEI. After removal of 2 bases from V and 5 bases from J, the junction contained 9 bases not matched to a gene. CDR3 region: CASSELRGGPHEQYF. CDR3 nucleotides: TGTGCCAGCAGTGAATTGCGGGGAGGGCCCCACGAGCAGTACTTC.

This rearrangement joins TRBV19 to TRBJ2-1; TRBD2 aligns across 9 bases. The V gene's germline CDR1 is LNHDA and CDR2 SQIVND (reference sequence). V gave up 3 bases and J gave up 15 bases; unmatched junction bases: 15. The CDR3 sequence is 15 residues long. CDR3 protein: CASSIEELAGGRLFF. CDR3 nucleotide sequence: TGTGCCAGTAGTATTGAGGAACTAGCGGGTGGTAGGCTGTTCTTC.

This chain links TRBV9 with TRBJ2-3; D gene unclear. Trimming cost V 4 bases and J 2 bases, with 5 bases left between them. CDR1 SGDLS and CDR2 YYNGEE come from the germline V gene. The CDR3 consists of 12 residues. CDR3 region: CASSLYTDTQYF. The CDR3 coding sequence is TGTGCCAGCAGCCTGTACACAGATACGCAGTATTTT. Combining the CDR3 with reference TRBV9 and TRBJ2-3 gives the whole variable domain DSGVTQTPKHLITATGQRVTLRCSPRSGDLSVYWYQQSLDQGLQFLIQYYNGEERAKGNILERFSAQQFPDLHSELNLSSLELGDSALYFCASSLYTDTQYFGPGTRLTVL.

The CDR3 sequence: CASSQDRFRITGPDTGELFF. In DNA form, the CDR3 reads TGCGCCAGCAGCCAAGATCGGTTTCGTATCACAGGGCCGGACACCGGGGAGCTGTTTTTT. The V gene is TRBV4-1, the J gene TRBJ2-2, with D possibly matching TRBD1 (6 bases). The V gene's germline CDR1 is MGHRA and CDR2 YSYEKL. V lost 0 bases and J 3 bases, leaving 23 bases between the germline ends. The CDR3 extends over 20 amino acids.

This chain uses TRBV2 with TRBJ2-7; perhaps TRBD2 as D (6 bases). Trimming cost V 8 bases and J 3 bases, with 14 bases left between them. Germline CDR1 reads SNHLY; CDR2 reads FYNNEI. This CDR3 spans 13 amino acids. CDR3 residues: CASGLGGDYEQYF. CDR3 DNA sequence: TGTGCCAGCGGCCTCGGGGGAGACTACGAGCAGTACTTC.

This chain joins TRBV7-8 and TRBJ1-3; 10 bases match TRBD1. V was clipped by 5 bases and J by 1 base; unmatched bases: 5. Per the germline V gene, CDR1 is SGHVS and CDR2 is FQNEAQ. The CDR3 length is 16 residues. CDR3 DNA sequence: TGTGCCAGCAGCCCCGGACAGGGGGGATCTGGAAACACCATATATTTT. Its translation is CASSPGQGGSGNTIYF.